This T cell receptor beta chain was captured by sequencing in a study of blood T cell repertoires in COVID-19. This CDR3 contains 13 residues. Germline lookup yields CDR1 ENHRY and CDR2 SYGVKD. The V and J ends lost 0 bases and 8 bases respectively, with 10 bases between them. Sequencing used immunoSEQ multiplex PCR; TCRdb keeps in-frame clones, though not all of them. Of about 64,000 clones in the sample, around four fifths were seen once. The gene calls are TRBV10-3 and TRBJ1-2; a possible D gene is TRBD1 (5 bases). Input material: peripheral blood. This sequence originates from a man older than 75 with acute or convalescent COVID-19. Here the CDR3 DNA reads TGTGCCATCAGTGAGTCGCAGGGAATGGGCTACACCTTC. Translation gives CAISESQGMGYTF.